What follows are 19 T cell receptor beta chains derived from one specimen sequenced in a study of cytomegalovirus exposure and HLA in healthy donors. PCR involved 60 Vbeta and 13 Jbeta primers. Repertoires were generated with immunoSEQ multiplex PCR, while TCRdb's copy carries only in-frame clones and drops some. This sample has 120,000 or so clones, with 80% found just once. Source material: PBMCs. These receptors originate from a man younger than 40 in good health and CMV-seropositive.

The chain employs TRBV6-1 and TRBJ2-1, with 8 bases matching TRBD1. V lost 5 bases and J lost 12; bases outside the gene matches: 9. The CDR3 loop spans 13 amino acids. Germline CDR1 MNHNS, CDR2 SASEGT. This CDR3 reads CASSPTGGGGQFF. The CDR3 nucleotides read TGTGCCAGCAGTCCTACAGGGGGAGGTGGGCAGTTCTTC.

This chain uses TRBV2 with TRBJ1-5, with D uncertain. V was cut by 0 bases and J by 6 bases, with 3 bases left in between. In germline, CDR1 is SNHLY, CDR2 FYNNEI. The CDR3 is 12 residues long. The CDR3, as DNA: TGTGCCAGCAGTGAAGCGAGTCAGCCCCAGCATTTT. This encodes CASSEASQPQHF.

The chain joins TRBV5-5 to TRBJ1-2, with 7 bases matching TRBD1. CDR1 and CDR2 from the germline V gene are SGHKS and YYEKEE (reference sequence). The CDR3 consists of 15 residues. V gave up 0 bases and J gave up 4 bases; unmatched junction bases: 6. The DNA of the CDR3 is TGTGCCAGCAGCTTGGTCGGGACAGCTCCCTATGGCTACACCTTC. Translated: CASSLVGTAPYGYTF. Supplemented by reference TRBV5-5 and TRBJ1-2, the full variable domain reads DAGVTQSPTHLIKTRGQQVTLRCSPISGHKSVSWYQQVLGQGPQFIFQYYEKEERGRGNFPDRFSARQFPNYSSELNVNALLLGDSALYLCASSLVGTAPYGYTFGSGTRLTVV.

The chain combines TRBV19 with TRBJ1-1; D gene ambiguous. Deletions cut 4 bases from V and 1 base from J, with 7 bases between. This CDR3 is built from 13 residues. From germline, CDR1 is LNHDA and CDR2 SQIVND (reference sequence). The CDR3 region is CASSTRQNTEAFF. CDR3 bases: TGTGCCAGTAGTACCCGACAGAACACTGAAGCTTTCTTT.

This chain links TRBV18 with TRBJ1-1, with D possibly TRBD1 on 6 matching bases. The CDR3 is made up of 16 amino acids. Germline V gene sequence: CDR1 KGHSH, CDR2 LQKENI. V lost 3 bases to trimming and J lost 3 bases, with 17 bases between them. CDR3 region: CASSPLEGGGYTEAFF. In nucleotides, the CDR3 is TGTGCCAGCTCACCCCTGGAAGGGGGTGGTTACACTGAAGCTTTCTTT.

This rearrangement joins TRBV6-4 to TRBJ2-1; D might be TRBD1 (5 bases). The CDR3 extends over 14 amino acids. In germline, CDR1 is MRHNA, CDR2 SNTAGT. Between the trimmed V and J ends, which lost 5 bases and 5 bases, there was a span of 13 bases. CDR3 protein: CASSNRPRHNEQFF. CDR3 bases: TGTGCCAGCAGTAACAGGCCTAGACACAATGAGCAGTTCTTC.

The V call is TRBV5-5, the J call TRBJ2-5, with TRBD1 matching over 7 bases. The J call may be incorrect, as the DNA end agrees better with TRBJ2-7. Germline V CDR1 and CDR2: SGHKS, YYEKEE (reference sequence). The CDR3 contains 14 residues. CDR3: CASSLRGPSYEQYF. The DNA for the CDR3 is TGTGCCAGCAGCCTGAGGGGGCCCTCCTACGAGCAGTACTTC.

V and J are TRBV19 and TRBJ2-5; 7 nucleotides align to TRBD1. This CDR3 has 14 amino acids. The V gene end was trimmed by 5 bases and the J gene end by 3 bases; junction bases not matched to a gene: 6. Germline CDR1 reads LNHDA; CDR2 reads SQIVND (reference sequence). CDR3 sequence (DNA): TGTGCCAGTAGTCGAACAGGACAGGAAGAGACCCAGTACTTC. It yields the protein CASSRTGQEETQYF.

This clone has more than one count but fewer than ten. This chain joins TRBV18 and TRBJ1-3, with no clear D. This CDR3 has 12 residues. CDR1 is KGHSH, CDR2 LQKENI, per germline. The V end was cut by 3 bases, the J end by 5 bases, with 5 bases between. For the CDR3, the DNA is TGTGCCAGCTCACCCGACAGAAACACCATATATTTT. Residues: CASSPDRNTIYF.

J is TRBJ2-7 and V is TRBV29-1; 7 positions match TRBD1. CDR3 length: 12 residues. Trimming at V came to 6 bases and at J to 1 base, leaving 3 bases not matched to a gene. CDR1 and CDR2 (germline): SQVTM, ANQGSEA. CDR3 amino acids: CSVRQGSYEQYF. CDR3 nucleotides: TGCAGCGTCCGACAGGGATCCTACGAGCAGTACTTC.

The chain recombines TRBV5-6 with TRBJ2-3; 10 nucleotides line up with TRBD2. The germline V gene has CDR1 SGHDT and CDR2 YYEEEE. The trim removed 4 bases at V and 2 bases at J, leaving 7 bases unmatched. The CDR3 totals 16 residues. The CDR3, as DNA: TGTGCCAGCAGCCCTTTAGCGGGGGGAAACACAGATACGCAGTATTTT. It encodes CASSPLAGGNTDTQYF.

The genes are TRBV6-1 and TRBJ1-1; TRBD1 matches at 11 bases. V was pared by 7 bases and J by 5 bases, with 9 bases of the junction left unmatched. CDR1 is MNHNS and CDR2 is SASEGT in the germline V gene. This CDR3 has 15 amino acids. The CDR3 region is CASTEDRGRWTEAFF. CDR3 sequence (DNA): TGTGCCAGCACTGAGGACAGGGGGCGGTGGACTGAAGCTTTCTTT.

V and J are TRBV7-3 and TRBJ1-1; the D gene is possibly TRBD1 (5 bases). In germline, CDR1 is SGHTA, CDR2 FQGTGA. V dropped 3 bases and J dropped 5 bases, with 13 bases sitting between them. This CDR3 is 14 amino acids long. The CDR3 nucleotides are TGTGCCAGCAGCTTGAGTGGGGCTAGTACTGAAGCTTTCTTT. This sequence encodes CASSLSGASTEAFF.

This clone has only a few counts. The CDR3 bases are TGTGCCAGCAGCTATTTCCCCGGGGGGAGATCGGGTGAGCAGTACTTC. Encoded protein: CASSYFPGGRSGEQYF. The rearrangement joins TRBV5-8 to TRBJ2-7, with 7 bases aligning to TRBD2. J lost 7 bases, V lost 3 bases, and 16 bases had no gene match. The germline V gene encodes CDR1 SGHTS and CDR2 YDEGEE. CDR3 length: 16 residues.

The rearrangement joins TRBV29-1 to TRBJ2-5, with a tentative D call TRBD1 (6 bases). The closer fit of TRBJ2-7 to the DNA end suggests the J call may be wrong. The germline CDR1 and CDR2 sequences are SQVTM and ANQGSEA. The CDR3 contains 13 residues. The CDR3 DNA follows: TGCAGCATCCGAAAACAGGGCAGCCACGAGCAGTACTTC. Translated: CSIRKQGSHEQYF.

J is TRBJ1-2 and V is TRBV7-9; possible D gene TRBD1, 5 bases. Trimming cost V 5 bases and J 3 bases, with 16 bases left between them. In germline, CDR1 is SEHNR, CDR2 FQNEAQ (reference sequence). This CDR3 comprises 15 residues. The CDR3 region is CASSLPTGGDYGYTF. The CDR3, as DNA: TGTGCCAGCAGCCTCCCTACAGGCGGGGACTATGGCTACACCTTC.

This rearrangement joins TRBV15 to TRBJ1-2, with 8 bases aligning to TRBD1. Germline-derived CDR1 and CDR2 are LNHNV and YYDKDF (reference sequence). Germline trimming cut 3 bases from V and 8 bases from J; bases unmatched to any gene: 8. The CDR3 is made up of 14 amino acids. The CDR3 here is CATSSRTGRGGYTF. In DNA form, the CDR3 reads TGTGCCACCAGCAGTAGGACAGGGAGGGGCGGCTACACCTTC.

This chain links TRBV5-4 with TRBJ1-1; TRBD1 matches 12 bases. V was clipped by 3 bases and J by 5 bases; unmatched bases: 2. Germline V gene data show CDR1 as SGHNT and CDR2 as YYREEE (reference sequence). The CDR3 is 14 residues long. This CDR3 reads CASSSGQGATEAFF. CDR3 DNA: TGTGCCAGCAGCTCGGGACAGGGGGCTACTGAAGCTTTCTTT. The full variable domain, in which reference TRBV5-4 and TRBJ1-1 provide the parts outside the CDR3, is ETGVTQSPTHLIKTRGQQVTLRCSSQSGHNTVSWYQQALGQGPQFIFQYYREEENGRGNFPPRFSGLQFPNYSSELNVNALELDDSALYLCASSSGQGATEAFFGQGTRLTVV.

This chain joins TRBV6-5 and TRBJ2-7; possible D gene TRBD2, 6 bases. Per germline, CDR1 MNHEY and CDR2 SVGAGI. V gave up 6 bases and J gave up 6 bases, with 18 bases separating them. This CDR3 region has 14 residues. The CDR3 DNA follows: TGTGCCAGCAGATGGTCGACCGGGGGAGGCGAGCAGTACTTC. This gives the protein CASRWSTGGGEQYF.